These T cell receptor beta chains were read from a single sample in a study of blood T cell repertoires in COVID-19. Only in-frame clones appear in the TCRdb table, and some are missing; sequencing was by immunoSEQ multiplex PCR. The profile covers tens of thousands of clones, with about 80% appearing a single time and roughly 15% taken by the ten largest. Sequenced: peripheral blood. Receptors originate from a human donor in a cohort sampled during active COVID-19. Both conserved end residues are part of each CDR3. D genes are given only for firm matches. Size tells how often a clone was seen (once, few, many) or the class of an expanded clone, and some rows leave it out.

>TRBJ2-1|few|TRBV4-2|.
TGTGCCAGCAGCCAAGCCCAGGGCCGGTACAATGAGCAGTTCTTC
CASSQAQGRYNEQFF
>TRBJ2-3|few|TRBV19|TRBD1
TGTGCCAGTAGTATCGGAACAGGGGGCGGCCAAAGGGGTACGCAGTATTTT
CASSIGTGGGQRGTQYF
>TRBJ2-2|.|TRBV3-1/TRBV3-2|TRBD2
TGTGCCAGCAGCCAGGGACTAGCGGGTCCCACCGGGGAGCTGTTTTTT
CASSQGLAGPTGELFF
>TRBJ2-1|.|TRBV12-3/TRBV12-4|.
TGTGCCAGCAGTACGACTAGACAGCAGTTCTTC
CASSTTRQQFF
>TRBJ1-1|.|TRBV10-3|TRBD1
TGTGCCATCACTAAGACAGGGGCTACTGAAGCTTTCTTT
CAITKTGATEAFF
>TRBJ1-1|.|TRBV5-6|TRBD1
TGTGCCAGCAGCCGGACAGGGTGGCCTGAAGCTTTCTTT
CASSRTGWPEAFF
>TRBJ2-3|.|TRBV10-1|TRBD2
TGCGCCAGCAGTTCCTCAGCGGGGGCTAGCACAGATACGCAGTATTTT
CASSSSAGASTDTQYF
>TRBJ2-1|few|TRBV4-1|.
TGCGCCAGCAGCCACCGCAGGTGGGATGAGCAGTTCTTC
CASSHRRWDEQFF
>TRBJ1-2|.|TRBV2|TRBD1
TGTGCCAGCAGCGCAACCACGGACAGGGAGGATGGCTACACCTTC
CASSATTDREDGYTF
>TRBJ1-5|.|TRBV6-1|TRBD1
TGTGCCAGCAGTGCACCCCGGACAGGGGGAGTAATTAGCAATCAGCCCCAGCATTTT
CASSAPRTGGVISNQPQHF
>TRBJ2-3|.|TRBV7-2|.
TGTGCCAGCCGCCGCCCTGGGAGTCCAACGGGAGATACGCAGTATTTT
CASRRPGSPTGDTQYF
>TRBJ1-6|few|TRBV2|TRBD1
TGTGCCAGCAGTACGAGACAGGGGACAAATTCACCCCTCCACTTT
CASSTRQGTNSPLHF
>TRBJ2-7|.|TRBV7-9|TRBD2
TGTGCCAGCAGCCTTACTAGCGGGAGGGCCTTAGAGCAGTACTTC
CASSLTSGRALEQYF
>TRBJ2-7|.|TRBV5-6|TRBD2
TGTGCCAGCAGCTCCCCGACTAGCGGGAGTAGTTACGAGCAGTACTTC
CASSSPTSGSSYEQYF
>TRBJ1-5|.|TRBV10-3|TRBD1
TGTGCCCTCGTCCTTCGACAGGGTGTAGGCAGCAATCAGCCCCAGCATTTT
CALVLRQGVGSNQPQHF
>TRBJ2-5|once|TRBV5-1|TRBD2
TGCGCCAGCAGCTTGCGGTCTAGCGGGGGACAAGAGACCCAGTACTTC
CASSLRSSGGQETQYF
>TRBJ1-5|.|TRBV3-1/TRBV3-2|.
TGTGCCAGCAGCCAGAACAGGGCCCAGCCCCAGCATTTT
CASSQNRAQPQHF
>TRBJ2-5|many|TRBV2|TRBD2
TGTGCCAGCCACCAGGCCTCCCAGCGGGGGACCCAGTACTTC
CASHQASQRGTQYF
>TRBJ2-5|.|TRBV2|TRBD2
TGTGCCAGCAGTGAATCTAGCGGGGGGGCTGCCAAGACCCAGTACTTC
CASSESSGGAAKTQYF
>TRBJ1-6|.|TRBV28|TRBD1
TGTGCCAGCAGTTTCAAGGGGGCCCATAATTCACCCCTCCACTTT
CASSFKGAHNSPLHF
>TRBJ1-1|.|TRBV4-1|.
TGCGCCAGCAGCCACCTCGGACAAGTCGCTGAAGCTTTCTTT
CASSHLGQVAEAFF
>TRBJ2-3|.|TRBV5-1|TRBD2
TGCGCCAGCAGCTTGGGCGGGAGCGGCACAGATACGCAGTATTTT
CASSLGGSGTDTQYF
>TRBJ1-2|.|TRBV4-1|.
TGCGCCAGCAGCCAAGATAGCGGCAGGGCCGGGGGCTACACCTTC
CASSQDSGRAGGYTF
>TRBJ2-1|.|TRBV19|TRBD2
TGTGCCAGTAGTATAGAGCTAGCGGGAGATAAGTTCTTC
CASSIELAGDKFF
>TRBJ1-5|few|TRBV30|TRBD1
TGTGCCTGGAGCCCTGGACAGGGGCCCAATCAGCCCCAGCATTTT
CAWSPGQGPNQPQHF
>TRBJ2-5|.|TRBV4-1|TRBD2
TGCGCCAGCAGCCCTACGAACCGACTAGCGGGGGCCCTACAAGAGACCCAGTACTTC
CASSPTNRLAGALQETQYF
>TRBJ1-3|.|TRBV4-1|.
TGCGCCAGCAGCCAAGCATCCCGAAGAGGAGGAAACACCATATATTTT
CASSQASRRGGNTIYF
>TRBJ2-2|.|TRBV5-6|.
TGTGCCAGCAGCTTGGGACAGAGGACCGGGGAGCTGTTTTTT
CASSLGQRTGELFF
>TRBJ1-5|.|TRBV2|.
TGTGCCAGCAGTCCACACAACCAGGGCGGCAATCAGCCCCAGCATTTT
CASSPHNQGGNQPQHF
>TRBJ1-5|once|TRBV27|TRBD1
TGTGCCAGCAGCCACCGGGACAGGAATCAGCCCCAGCATTTT
CASSHRDRNQPQHF
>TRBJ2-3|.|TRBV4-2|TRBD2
TGTGCCAGCAGCCAACGGATGACTAGCGGTAGCACAGATACGCAGTATTTT
CASSQRMTSGSTDTQYF
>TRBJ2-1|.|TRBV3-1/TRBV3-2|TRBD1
TGTGCCAGCAGCCTAAGACAGGGGGTTGAGCAGTTCTTC
CASSLRQGVEQFF
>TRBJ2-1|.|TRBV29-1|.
TGCAGCGTACAGGGTCTCAGTGAGCAGTTCTTC
CSVQGLSEQFF
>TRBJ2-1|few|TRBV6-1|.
TGTGCCAGCAGTGAATCGAGGACATTAAGCCAGTTCTTC
CASSESRTLSQFF
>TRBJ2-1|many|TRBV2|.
TGTGCCAGCAGTGTGGGCTCGCCGAGGGTAAATGAGCAGTTCTTC
CASSVGSPRVNEQFF
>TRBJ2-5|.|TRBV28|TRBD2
TGTGCCCTCGGACTAGCGGGAAGAGAGACCCAGTACTTC
CALGLAGRETQYF
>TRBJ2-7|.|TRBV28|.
TGTGCCAGCAGTCATCAGGGTGATGGAACCTACGAGCAGTACTTC
CASSHQGDGTYEQYF
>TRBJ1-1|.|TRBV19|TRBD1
TGTGCCAGTAAGGACAGGGCGGTCGGCACTGAAGCTTTCTTT
CASKDRAVGTEAFF
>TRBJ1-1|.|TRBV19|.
TGTGCCAGTAGTATGGATATCAGGGGCGCTGAAGCTTTCTTT
CASSMDIRGAEAFF
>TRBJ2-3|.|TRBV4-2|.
TGTGCCAGCAGCCAAGAGAGGTCGTCTACCTCTCATACGCAGTATTTT
CASSQERSSTSHTQYF
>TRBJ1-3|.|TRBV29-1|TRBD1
TGCAGCGTTGCGATACAGGGGACGTTGAACACCATATATTTT
CSVAIQGTLNTIYF
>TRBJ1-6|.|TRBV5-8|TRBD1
TGTGCCAGCAGCTTGAAAACGGGACAGCTCAATTCACCCCTCCACTTT
CASSLKTGQLNSPLHF
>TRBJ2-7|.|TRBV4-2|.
TGTGCCAGCAGCCCCCAGATCAGGGACGAGCAGTACTTC
CASSPQIRDEQYF
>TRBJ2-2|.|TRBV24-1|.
TGTGCCACCAGTGTTAGCCGGGGGAACACCGGGGAGCTGTTTTTT
CATSVSRGNTGELFF
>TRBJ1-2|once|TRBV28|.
TGTGCCAGCAGACCCGGGACAAGGAACCATGGCTACACCTTC
CASRPGTRNHGYTF
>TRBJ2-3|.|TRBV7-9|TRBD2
TGTGCCAGCAGCTTAGCTGCGGGAGCAACAGATACGCAGTATTTT
CASSLAAGATDTQYF
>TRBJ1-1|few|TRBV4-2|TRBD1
TGTGCCAGCAGCCGAGGGGACAGGAACACTGAAGCTTTCTTT
CASSRGDRNTEAFF
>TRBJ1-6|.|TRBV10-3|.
TGTGCCATCAGGCTCCAGGGGAATTCACCCCTCCACTTT
CAIRLQGNSPLHF
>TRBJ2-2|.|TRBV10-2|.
TGCGCCAGCAGACAGGGTCCAGTAGGCACCGGGGAGCTGTTTTTT
CASRQGPVGTGELFF
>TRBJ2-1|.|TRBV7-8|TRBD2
TGTGCCAGCAGCGGCAGCGGGGGGACCCACAATGAGCAGTTCTTC
CASSGSGGTHNEQFF
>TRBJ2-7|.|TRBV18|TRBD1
TGTGCCAGCTCATCGCGGGACAGGGAGGGCGAGCAGTACTTC
CASSSRDREGEQYF
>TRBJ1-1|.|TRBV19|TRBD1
TGTGCCACCAGGGGACAGGGGACCCCTCTTATGAACACTGAAGCTTTCTTT
CATRGQGTPLMNTEAFF
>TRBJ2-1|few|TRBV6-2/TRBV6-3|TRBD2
TGTGCCAGCAGTTCGGGACTAGCGGGAGGGCCTTATCTCCAGTTCTTC
CASSSGLAGGPYLQFF